This TCR beta chain emerged from a study of T cell changes during pregnancy in multiple sclerosis. The table came from immunoSEQ multiplex PCR; TCRdb's copy has only in-frame clones and leaves some out. The table lists fewer than 60,000 clones, roughly 94% of them singletons, with over 4.5% in the top ten. Trimming cost V 5 bases and J 4 bases, with 12 bases left between them. CDR1 is SEHNR, CDR2 FQNEAQ, per germline (reference sequence). CDR3 length: 13 residues. This TCR derives from a female donor with multiple sclerosis, enrolled in a pregnancy study. The V call is TRBV7-9, the J call TRBJ2-7, with unresolved D. This sample comprised CD8+ T cells from peripheral blood mononuclear cells, obtained in the first trimester of pregnancy. The CDR3 DNA is TGTGCCAGCAGCCCGTTCCATAGTTACGAGCAGTACTTC. Translated: CASSPFHSYEQYF.